The T cell receptor (beta chain) under discussion was sequenced for a study of T-cell reconstitution after alpha-beta-depleted transplantation in children. Whole-study findings and limits: A year had passed since transplant, and T-cell counts and diversity by then came mostly from newly produced T cells. Several hundred expanded graft clones reportedly supplied alpha-beta T cells about two months after transplant. Recipient T cells and thymic progenitors that survived were the source of the high TCRbeta diversity seen at day 60 in some patients.

The V and J ends lost 0 bases and 4 bases, in that order; junction bases with no gene match: 19. Germline V gives CDR1 SGHTA, CDR2 FQGNSA. This CDR3 has 21 residues. To note about this clonotype: Its antigen is still unknown.

TCRbeta library preparation incorporated unique molecular identifiers. TCRdb reanalysed the PCR reads using MiXCR and keeps one entry per CDR3 protein. The sample lists more than 400,000 distinct CDR3 sequences, roughly 43% occurring once. This rearrangement joins TRBV7-2 to TRBJ2-1; TRBD2 agrees at 9 bases. Sample: PBMCs, taken before TCRalphabeta/CD19-depleted stem cell transplant. The source is a girl aged 2 to 9 with aplastic anemia, due to receive a stem cell transplant. CDR3 bases: TGTGCCAGCAGCTTAGCCCCTCCGCCTAGTAGCGGGGGAGGGTGGTACAATGAGCAGTTCTTC. It specifies CASSLAPPPSSGGGWYNEQFF.